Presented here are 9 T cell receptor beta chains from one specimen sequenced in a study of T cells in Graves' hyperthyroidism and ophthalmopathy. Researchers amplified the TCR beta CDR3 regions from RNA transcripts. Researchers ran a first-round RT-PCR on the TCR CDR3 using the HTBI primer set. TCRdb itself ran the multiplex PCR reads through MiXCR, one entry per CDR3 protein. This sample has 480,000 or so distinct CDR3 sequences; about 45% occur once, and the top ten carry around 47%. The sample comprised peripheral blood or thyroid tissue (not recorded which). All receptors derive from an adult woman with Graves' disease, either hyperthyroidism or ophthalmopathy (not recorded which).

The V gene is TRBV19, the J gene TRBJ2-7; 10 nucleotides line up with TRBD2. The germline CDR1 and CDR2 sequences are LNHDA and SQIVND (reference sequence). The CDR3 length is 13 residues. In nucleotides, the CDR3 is TGTGCTAGTTGGACAGCGGGAGGGTACGAGCAGTACTTC. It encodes CASWTAGGYEQYF.

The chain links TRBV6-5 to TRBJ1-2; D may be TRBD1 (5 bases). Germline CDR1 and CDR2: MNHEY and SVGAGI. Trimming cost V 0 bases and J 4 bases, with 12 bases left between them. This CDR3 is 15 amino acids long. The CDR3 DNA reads TGTGCCAGCAGTTACTCAAGGGTCGGGACCTATGGCTACACCTTC. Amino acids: CASSYSRVGTYGYTF.

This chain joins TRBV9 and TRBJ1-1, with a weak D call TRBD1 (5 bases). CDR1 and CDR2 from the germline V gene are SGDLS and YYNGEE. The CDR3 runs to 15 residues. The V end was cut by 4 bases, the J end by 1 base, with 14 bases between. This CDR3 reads CASSTGTSGNTEAFF. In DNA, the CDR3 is TGTGCCAGCAGCACCGGGACTAGCGGGAACACTGAAGCTTTCTTT.

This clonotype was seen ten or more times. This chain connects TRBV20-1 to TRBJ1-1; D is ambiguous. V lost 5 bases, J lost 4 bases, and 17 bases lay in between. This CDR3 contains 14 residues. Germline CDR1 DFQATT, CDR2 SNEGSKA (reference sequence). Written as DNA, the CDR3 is TGCAGTGCTGGATCAGGAGGGATATTCACTGAAGCTTTCTTT. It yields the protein CSAGSGGIFTEAFF.

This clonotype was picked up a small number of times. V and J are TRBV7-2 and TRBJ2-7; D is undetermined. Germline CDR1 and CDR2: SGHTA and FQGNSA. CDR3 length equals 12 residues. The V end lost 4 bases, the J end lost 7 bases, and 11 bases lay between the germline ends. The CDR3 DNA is TGTGCCAGCAGCTACAGTCTAAAGGAGCAGTACTTC. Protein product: CASSYSLKEQYF.

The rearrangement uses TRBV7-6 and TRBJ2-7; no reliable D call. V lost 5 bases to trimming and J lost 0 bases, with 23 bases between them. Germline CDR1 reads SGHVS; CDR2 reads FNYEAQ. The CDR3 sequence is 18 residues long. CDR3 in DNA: TGTGCCAGCAGCAAACTTCCCCCCCGGCAGTCGAACTCCTACGAGCAGTACTTC. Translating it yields CASSKLPPRQSNSYEQYF. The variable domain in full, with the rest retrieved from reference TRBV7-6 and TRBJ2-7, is GAGVSQSPRYKVTKRGQDVALRCDPISGHVSLYWYRQALGQGPEFLTYFNYEAQQDKSGLPNDRFSAERPEGSISTLTIQRTEQRDSAMYRCASSKLPPRQSNSYEQYFGPGTRLTVT.

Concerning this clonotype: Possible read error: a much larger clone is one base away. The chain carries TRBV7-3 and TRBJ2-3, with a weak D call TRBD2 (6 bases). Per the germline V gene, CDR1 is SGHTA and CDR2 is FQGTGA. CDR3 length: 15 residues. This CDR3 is CASSSYRSGTDAQYF. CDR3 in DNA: TGTGCCAGCAGCTCGTACCGTAGCGGCACAGATGCGCAGTATTTT.

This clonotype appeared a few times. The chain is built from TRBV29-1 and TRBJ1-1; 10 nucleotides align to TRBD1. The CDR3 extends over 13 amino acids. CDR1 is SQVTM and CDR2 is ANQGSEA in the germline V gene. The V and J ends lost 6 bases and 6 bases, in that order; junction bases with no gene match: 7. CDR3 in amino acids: CSVGQGRDSEAFF. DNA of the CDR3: TGCAGCGTGGGACAGGGGAGGGATTCTGAAGCTTTCTTT. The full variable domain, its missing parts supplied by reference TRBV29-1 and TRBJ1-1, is SAVISQKPSRDICQRGTSLTIQCQVDSQVTMMFWYRQQPGQSLTLIATANQGSEATYESGFVIDKFPISRPNLTFSTLTVSNMSPEDSSIYLCSVGQGRDSEAFFGQGTRLTVV.

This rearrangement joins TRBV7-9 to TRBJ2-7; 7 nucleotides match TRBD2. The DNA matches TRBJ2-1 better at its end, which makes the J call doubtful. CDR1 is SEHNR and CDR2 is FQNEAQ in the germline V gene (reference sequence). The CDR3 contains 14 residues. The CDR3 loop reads CASSLGRTRDEQFF. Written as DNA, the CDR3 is TGTGCCAGCAGCTTAGGCAGGACTAGGGATGAGCAGTTCTTC.